Sequencing of this T cell receptor beta chain was carried out in a study of T cell repertoires in aging, cancer and after chemotherapy. The CDR3 length is 15 residues. CDR1 SGHKS and CDR2 YYEKEE come from the germline V gene (reference sequence). Whole-study results and caveats: In healthy donors, age-related TCR diversity loss mainly reflected lost richness.

Peripheral blood genomic DNA, not sorted cells or RNA, was the template. TRB rearrangements spanning V, D and J were amplified using mixed TRB-A/B primers. TCRdb reprocessed the multiplex PCR reads via MiXCR and lists one record per CDR3 protein. In the table there are over a thousand distinct CDR3 sequences, around three fifths of which are singletons. Of note for this clonotype: Its target is unknown. One end of the junction varies from germline; a read error may be responsible.

The TCR originated in a human donor with a blood cancer. The genes are TRBV5-5 and TRBJ2-7; possibly TRBD1 for D (6 bases). What was sequenced was blood. The CDR3 nucleotides read TGCGCCAGCAGCTTGGACGCAGGGGATGTGGGCGAGCAGTACTTC. Translating gives CASSLDAGDVGEQYF.